This T cell receptor beta chain was recovered during a study of blood T cell repertoires in COVID-19. Study in general: Italy, Spain and the United States were the sources of the convalescent and acute COVID-19 samples.

Cohort placement rested on clinical history that participants reported themselves. Cohort 3 recovered donors had two negative PCRs, clearance, or symptom resolution. Data came from immunoSEQ multiplex PCR; TCRdb stores just in-frame clones and leaves some out. This sample has some 460,000 clones; 75% to 90% occur once, and the top ten carry under 0.85%. The ends lost 6 bases at V and 5 bases at J; junction bases unmatched: 5. Germline values: CDR1 LNHDA, CDR2 SQIVND (reference sequence). This CDR3 region has 14 residues. This receptor was identified in a woman between 18 and 29 years old who had recovered from COVID-19. The material sequenced was PBMCs or T cells enriched from blood (not recorded which). The rearrangement uses TRBV19 and TRBJ1-5, with TRBD1 matching over 9 bases. This CDR3 is CASSPTGGYQPQHF. DNA for the CDR3: TGTGCCAGTAGCCCTACAGGGGGCTATCAGCCCCAGCATTTT.